This T cell receptor (beta chain) is drawn from a study of T cells in Graves' hyperthyroidism and ophthalmopathy. Points from the study as a whole: The model's output predicted ophthalmopathy at a median of 6.5 months prior to onset. From stable hyperthyroidism, ophthalmopathy was set apart by a 13 V-J model.

As for this clonotype: Its antigen is as yet unknown.

Using RNA transcripts as the source, TCR beta CDR3 regions were amplified. First-round RT-PCR of the TCR CDR3 relied on the HTBI primer set. TCRdb passed the multiplex PCR reads through MiXCR, listing each CDR3 protein once. Among approximately 360,000 distinct CDR3 sequences listed, 20% to 25% were seen once. The CDR3 is made up of 13 amino acids. Germline V CDR1 and CDR2: LGHDT, YNNKEL (reference sequence). Not enrolled were patients with uncontrolled infection, other autoimmune disease, pregnancy or lactation. Sequencing used blood. J is TRBJ2-1 and V is TRBV3-1, with TRBD1 identical over 7 bases. Gene TRBJ2-7 matches the end of the DNA better, so the J call may be wrong. This receptor was obtained from a man aged 45-65 years with Graves' hyperthyroidism. The CDR3 coding sequence is TGTGCCAGCAGCCCGACAGGGTGGAATGAGCAGTACTTC. Its translation: CASSPTGWNEQYF.